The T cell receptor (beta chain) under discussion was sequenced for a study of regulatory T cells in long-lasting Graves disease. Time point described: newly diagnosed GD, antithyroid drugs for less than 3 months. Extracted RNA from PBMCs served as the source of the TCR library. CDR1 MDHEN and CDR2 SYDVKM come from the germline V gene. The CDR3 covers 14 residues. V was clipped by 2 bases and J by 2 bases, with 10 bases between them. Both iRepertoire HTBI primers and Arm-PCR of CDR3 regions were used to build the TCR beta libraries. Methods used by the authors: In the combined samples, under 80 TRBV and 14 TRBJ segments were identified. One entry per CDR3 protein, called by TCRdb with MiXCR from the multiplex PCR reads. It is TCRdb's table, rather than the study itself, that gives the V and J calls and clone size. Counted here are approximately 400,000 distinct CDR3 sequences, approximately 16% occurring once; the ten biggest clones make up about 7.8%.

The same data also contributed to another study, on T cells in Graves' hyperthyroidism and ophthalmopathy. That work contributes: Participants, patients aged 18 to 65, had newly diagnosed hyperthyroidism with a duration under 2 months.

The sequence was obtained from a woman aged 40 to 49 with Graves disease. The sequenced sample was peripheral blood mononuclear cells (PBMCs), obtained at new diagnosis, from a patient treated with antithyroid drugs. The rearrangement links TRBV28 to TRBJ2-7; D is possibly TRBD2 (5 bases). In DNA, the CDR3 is TGTGCCAGCAGTTTAAGTGACTACACCTACGAGCAGTACTTC. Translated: CASSLSDYTYEQYF.